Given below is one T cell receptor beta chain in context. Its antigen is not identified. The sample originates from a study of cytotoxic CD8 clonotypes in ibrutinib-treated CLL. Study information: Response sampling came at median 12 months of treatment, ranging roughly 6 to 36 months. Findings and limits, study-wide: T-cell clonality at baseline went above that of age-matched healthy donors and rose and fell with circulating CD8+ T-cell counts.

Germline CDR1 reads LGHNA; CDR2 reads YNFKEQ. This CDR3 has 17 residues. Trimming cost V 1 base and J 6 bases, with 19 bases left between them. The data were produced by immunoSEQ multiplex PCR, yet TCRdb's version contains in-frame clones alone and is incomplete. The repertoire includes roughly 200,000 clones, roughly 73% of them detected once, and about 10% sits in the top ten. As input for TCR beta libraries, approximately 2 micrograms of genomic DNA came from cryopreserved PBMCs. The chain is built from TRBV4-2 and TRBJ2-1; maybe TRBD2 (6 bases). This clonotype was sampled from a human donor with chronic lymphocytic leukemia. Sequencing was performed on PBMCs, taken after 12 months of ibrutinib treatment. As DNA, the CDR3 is TGTGCCAGCAGCCAAGGGGACGGGGGTATCCTTATCAATGAGCAGTTCTTC. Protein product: CASSQGDGGILINEQFF.